This T cell receptor (beta chain) was documented in a study of cytomegalovirus exposure and HLA in healthy donors. Per germline, CDR1 SGHTA and CDR2 FQGNSA. V lost 2 bases and J lost 2; bases outside the gene matches: 3. The CDR3 length is 15 residues. This clone was seen more than once but under ten times. Vbeta (60) and Jbeta (13) primers were used in the PCR. Data came from immunoSEQ multiplex PCR; TCRdb stores just in-frame clones and leaves some out. The sample consists of some 130,000 clones, around 80% of them appearing once. This clonotype originated in a man aged 30-40 years in good health and CMV-seronegative. V gene TRBV7-2 combines with J gene TRBJ2-7; 10 bases map to TRBD2. The sequenced sample was PBMCs. The CDR3 bases are TGTGCCAGCAGCTTAAAAGCGGGAGGGACCTACGAGCAGTACTTC. It translates to CASSLKAGGTYEQYF.